The 16 T cell receptor beta chains given below trace back to one sample, sequenced in a study of T-cell memory formation after mild COVID-19 (dated by TCRdb to the early 2020s). To prepare the library, 5' RACE was applied. Sequencing was performed on an Illumina NovaSeq 6000. The public sequencing data were trimmed at Q25 with fastp and processed into clonotypes with MiXCR by TCRdb, which kept only in-frame beta chains. Entries are consolidated by CDR3 protein sequence, retaining the most common genes and DNA. The sample table lists around 200,000 distinct CDR3 sequences, approximately 10% of them with a count of one. 2.5% to 3.5% of the sample is in the top ten clones. Sequenced input: PBMCs or a T cell subset sorted from them (not recorded which). These receptors came from a man aged 18 to 30 who had mild COVID-19 (a few samples of this study predate the infection). The sample titles of this study are shuffled in the database, so cell type and time point are left out; the donor was told from shared clones.

The CDR3 protein is CASSLSGGWNIQYF. Written as DNA, the CDR3 is TGTGCCAGCAGTTTATCGGGGGGGTGGAACATTCAGTACTTC. V is TRBV12-3 or TRBV12-4 and J is TRBJ2-4, with 8 positions matching TRBD2. J gave up 7 bases and V 2 bases, and 4 bases lay outside the gene matches. CDR3 size: 14 residues.

This sequence joins TRBV5-5 and TRBJ2-7; TRBD1 might be the D (5 bases). Germline CDR1 is SGHKS and CDR2 is YYEKEE (reference sequence). This CDR3 is built from 15 residues. Trimming removed 0 bases from V and 1 base from J, with 11 bases in between. CDR3 in amino acids: CASSLDGRASYEQYV. The CDR3 coding sequence is TGTGCCAGCAGCTTGGACGGCAGGGCTTCCTACGAGCAGTACGTC.

This clonotype was counted a few times. V is TRBV7-2 and J is TRBJ1-6; no clear D gene. From germline, CDR1 is SGHTA and CDR2 FQGNSA. This CDR3 is 12 amino acids long. The V and J ends lost 5 bases and 10 bases respectively, with 9 bases between them. CDR3 nucleotide sequence: TGTGCCAGCAGCCGTGACACGTCACCCCTCCACTTT. This codes for CASSRDTSPLHF. Using reference TRBV7-2 and TRBJ1-6 for the parts outside the CDR3, the full variable domain is GAGVSQSPSNKVTEKGKDVELRCDPISGHTALYWYRQSLGQGLEFLIYFQGNSAPDKSGLPSDRFSAERTGGSVSTLTIQRTQQEDSAVYLCASSRDTSPLHFGNGTRLTVT.

This clonotype was recorded only once. The chain couples TRBV11-3 to TRBJ2-1; TRBD1 agrees at 9 bases. CDR3 length: 13 residues. Germline assignment: CDR1 SGHNT and CDR2 YENEEA. V was clipped by 9 bases and J by 6 bases; unmatched bases: 6. CDR3: CASDRGLINEQFF. The CDR3 DNA reads TGTGCCAGTGACAGGGGGTTAATCAATGAGCAGTTCTTC.

This chain connects TRBV6-6 to TRBJ2-6; 11 nucleotides agree with TRBD1. The CDR3 is 18 residues long. From germline, CDR1 is MNHNY and CDR2 SVGAGI (reference sequence). Trimming removed 6 bases from V and 0 bases from J; junction bases left unmatched: 7. Written as DNA, the CDR3 is TGTGCCAGCAGCGACGGGACAGGGGGTGGCTCTGGGGCCAACGTCCTGACTTTC. Its protein is CASSDGTGGGSGANVLTF.

This clonotype was detected only a few times. The rearrangement links TRBV7-8 to TRBJ2-1; possibly TRBD1 for D (6 bases). CDR3 size: 15 residues. Germline V lookup: CDR1 SGHVS, CDR2 FQNEAQ. Trimming stripped 5 bases from V and 0 bases from J, with 11 bases between. CDR3: CASSHGDNSYNEQFF. CDR3 DNA: TGTGCCAGCAGCCATGGGGACAACTCCTACAATGAGCAGTTCTTC. Complete variable domain (other parts from reference TRBV7-8 and TRBJ2-1): GAGVSQSPRYKVAKRGQDVALRCDPISGHVSLFWYQQALGQGPEFLTYFQNEAQLDKSGLPSDRFFAERPEGSVSTLKIQRTQQEDSAVYLCASSHGDNSYNEQFFGPGTRLTVL.

This clonotype showed up many times. The chain joins TRBV5-1 to TRBJ2-5, with TRBD1 matching over 8 bases. This CDR3 contains 15 residues. V lost 0 bases and J lost 5; bases outside the gene matches: 6. Germline V gene data show CDR1 as SGHRS and CDR2 as YFSETQ. The CDR3 sequence is CASSLEAGGSETQYF. In DNA, the CDR3 is TGCGCCAGCAGCTTGGAGGCAGGGGGCTCTGAGACCCAGTACTTC.

This clonotype has a handful of counts. This chain joins TRBV6-5 and TRBJ2-7, with D maybe TRBD2 (6 bases). This CDR3 is built from 14 residues. Trimming cost V 4 bases and J 2 bases, with 12 bases left between them. Germline loops: CDR1 MNHEY, CDR2 SVGAGI. CDR3 nucleotide sequence: TGTGCCAGCAGTTTGGGACTTCCCGCCTACGAGCAGTACTTC. Residues: CASSLGLPAYEQYF.

The chain is built from TRBV5-1 and TRBJ2-2; 8 bases fit TRBD2. The CDR3 has 16 residues. The J segment lost 5 bases and the V segment lost 3 bases, leaving 9 bases of the junction unmatched. Germline loops: CDR1 SGHRS, CDR2 YFSETQ. The CDR3 sequence: CASSSGGAGQTGELFF. The CDR3, as DNA: TGCGCCAGCAGCTCGGGGGGGGCCGGGCAGACCGGGGAGCTGTTTTTT.

This clonotype was detected only once. The chain couples TRBV2 to TRBJ1-3; the D is unclear. Trimming removed 5 bases at V and 0 bases at J, with 11 bases between. The CDR3 is 15 residues long. Germline-derived CDR1 and CDR2 are SNHLY and FYNNEI. The CDR3 DNA reads TGTGCCAGCAGTAGTCAGGTGATCTCTGGAAACACCATATATTTT. Amino acid sequence: CASSSQVISGNTIYF. Complete variable domain (other parts from reference TRBV2 and TRBJ1-3): EPEVTQTPSHQVTQMGQEVILRCVPISNHLYFYWYRQILGQKVEFLVSFYNNEISEKSEIFDDQFSVERPDGSNFTLKIRSTKLEDSAMYFCASSSQVISGNTIYFGEGSWLTVV.

This rearrangement joins TRBV7-9 to TRBJ1-2, with D possibly matching TRBD1 (5 bases). Between the trimmed V and J ends, which lost 5 bases and 4 bases, there was a span of 17 bases. CDR3 length equals 15 residues. CDR1 is SEHNR, CDR2 FQNEAQ, per germline (reference sequence). In DNA, the CDR3 is TGTGCCAGCAGCATACTCCGGGACCCTGTCTATGGCTACACCTTC. This codes for CASSILRDPVYGYTF.

The rearrangement joins TRBV18 to TRBJ1-1, with 7 bases that match TRBD1. The CDR3 length is 15 residues. CDR1 and CDR2 (germline): KGHSH, LQKENI. V lost 6 bases and J lost 4; bases outside the gene matches: 11. Written as DNA, the CDR3 is TGTGCCAGCTCCGAAGGCCGACAGGGTTTCACTGAAGCTTTCTTT. It specifies CASSEGRQGFTEAFF.

This clonotype has more than one count but fewer than ten. The gene calls are TRBV12-3 or TRBV12-4 and TRBJ1-5; D remains ambiguous. The CDR3 contains 13 residues. The CDR3 coding sequence is TGTGCTTCCTGCCCCCAGATCCATCAGCCCCAGCATTTT. Its protein is CASCPQIHQPQHF.

The rearrangement joins TRBV6-5 to TRBJ1-1; TRBD1 matches at 9 bases. J gave up 0 bases and V 6 bases, and 2 bases lay outside the gene matches. The CDR3 runs 14 residues. CDR1 is MNHEY and CDR2 is SVGAGI in the germline V gene. The DNA for the CDR3 is TGTGCCAGCAGACGACAGGGGGTGAACACTGAAGCTTTCTTT. Translated, it gives CASRRQGVNTEAFF.

This clonotype was seen a handful of times. The chain links TRBV6-2 or TRBV6-3 to TRBJ1-1, with a tentative D call TRBD1 (5 bases). With 7 bases removed from V and 5 bases from J, the gap between germline ends came to 20 bases. CDR3 length equals 15 residues. Germline CDR1 is MNHEY and CDR2 is SVGEGT. The CDR3 here is CASISHLQGWTEAFF. The CDR3 DNA follows: TGTGCCAGCATTTCCCATCTCCAGGGCTGGACTGAAGCTTTCTTT.

This clonotype came up a few times. This chain joins TRBV6-5 and TRBJ1-1, with a weak D call TRBD1 (5 bases). The CDR3 covers 15 residues. Trimming shortened V by 2 bases and J by 0 bases, and 10 bases separated the two germline ends. CDR1 and CDR2 (germline): MNHEY, SVGAGI. As DNA, the CDR3 is TGTGCCAGCAGTTACGGGATCAGGGTGAACACTGAAGCTTTCTTT. This codes for CASSYGIRVNTEAFF.